This TCR beta chain was profiled in a study of response to subunit inactivated influenza vaccine. Overall study findings and caveats: Authors suggested that a seasonal influenza vaccination recruits few new T cells each time.

TCRdb analysed the RT-PCR reads with MiXCR anew, one entry per CDR3 protein. The sample lists more than 400,000 distinct CDR3 sequences, less than 7.5% occurring once. Comments on this clonotype: Its antigen is not identified.

Sequencing used PBMCs from blood, obtained less than 30 months after vaccination. This sequence originates from a man between 50 and 75 years old who received an inactivated influenza vaccine.

The CDR3 region is CASSPSESTDTQYF. The CDR3 region has the DNA TGTGCCAGCAGTCCTAGCGAGAGCACAGATACGCAGTATTTT. The chain has TRBV9 and TRBJ2-3; maybe TRBD2 (6 bases). V was shortened by 5 bases and J by 0 bases, with 10 bases between the two germline ends. The germline CDR1 and CDR2 sequences are SGDLS and YYNGEE. CDR3 length: 14 residues.